This TCR beta chain originates from a study of T cells in Graves' hyperthyroidism and ophthalmopathy. Regarding the study as a whole: Model output signaled ophthalmopathy a median roughly six months ahead of onset.

Orbital computed tomography and thyroid ultrasound, together with serum TRAb and thyroxine and clinical symptoms, were used for diagnoses. As regards this clonotype: What it binds is unknown. A much larger clonotype is one base distant, so this may be a read error.

Researchers amplified the TCR beta CDR3 regions from RNA transcripts. TCR CDR3 regions were first amplified by RT-PCR with HTBI primers. TCRdb itself ran the multiplex PCR reads through MiXCR, one entry per CDR3 protein. The sample holds 600,000 to 750,000 distinct CDR3 sequences, roughly 17% seen once. The receptor was isolated from a man aged 50-59 years with Graves' hyperthyroidism. The material sequenced was blood.

The CDR3 nucleotides are TGTGCCAGCAGTTACTCGGGGGGGGTGAACACTGAAACTTTCTTT. Amino acid sequence: CASSYSGGVNTETFF. This chain links TRBV6-5 with TRBJ1-1; maybe TRBD1 (5 bases). Germline V lookup: CDR1 MNHEY, CDR2 SVGAGI. The CDR3 totals 15 residues.